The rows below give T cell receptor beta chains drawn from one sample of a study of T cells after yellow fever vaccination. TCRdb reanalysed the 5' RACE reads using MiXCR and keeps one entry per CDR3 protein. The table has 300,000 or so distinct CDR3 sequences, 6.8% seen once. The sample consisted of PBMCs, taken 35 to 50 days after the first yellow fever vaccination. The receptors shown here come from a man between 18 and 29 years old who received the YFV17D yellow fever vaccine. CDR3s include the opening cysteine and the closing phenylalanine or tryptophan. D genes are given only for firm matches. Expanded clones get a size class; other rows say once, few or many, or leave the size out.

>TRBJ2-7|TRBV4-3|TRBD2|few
CASSQGASGDYEQYF
TGCGCCAGCAGCCAAGGAGCTAGCGGGGACTACGAGCAGTACTTC
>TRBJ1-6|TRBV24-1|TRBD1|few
CATLTGTPSPLHF
TGTGCCACCCTGACAGGGACGCCTTCACCCCTCCACTTT
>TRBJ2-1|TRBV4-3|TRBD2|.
CASSLTSGVGNEQFF
TGCGCCAGCAGCCTGACTAGCGGCGTGGGCAATGAGCAGTTCTTC
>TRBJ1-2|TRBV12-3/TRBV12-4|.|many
CASSSVYGYTF
TGTGCCAGCAGTAGCGTCTATGGCTACACCTTC
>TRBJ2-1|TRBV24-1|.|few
CATSQGFGDNEQFF
TGTGCCACCAGTCAGGGTTTCGGCGACAATGAGCAGTTCTTC
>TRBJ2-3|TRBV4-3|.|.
CASSQERGHTDTQYF
TGCGCCAGCAGCCAAGAACGGGGCCATACAGATACGCAGTATTTT
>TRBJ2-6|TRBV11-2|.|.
CASSSRRVGRSGANVLTF
TGTGCCAGCAGCTCCCGCAGGGTGGGGAGATCTGGGGCCAACGTCCTGACTTTC
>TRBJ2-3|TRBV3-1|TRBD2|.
CASSPPRTGGYSTDTQYF
TGTGCCAGCAGCCCCCCCAGGACCGGGGGGTATAGCACAGATACGCAGTATTTT
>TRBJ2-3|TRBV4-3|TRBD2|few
CASSQGATSGGDTQYF
TGCGCCAGCAGCCAAGGGGCGACTAGCGGGGGTGATACGCAGTATTTT
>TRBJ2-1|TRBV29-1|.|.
CSGKGGYNEQFF
TGCAGCGGAAAGGGGGGTTACAATGAGCAGTTCTTC
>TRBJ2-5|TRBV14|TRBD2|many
CASSPMGGTETQYF
TGTGCCAGCAGCCCCATGGGGGGGACGGAGACCCAGTACTTC
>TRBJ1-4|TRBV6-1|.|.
CASSEGRGVGKLFF
TGTGCCAGCAGTGAGGGACGAGGGGTTGGAAAACTGTTTTTT
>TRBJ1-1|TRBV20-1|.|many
CSARDNEAFF
TGCAGTGCTAGAGACAATGAAGCTTTCTTT
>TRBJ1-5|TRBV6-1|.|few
CASSRGPGSNQPQHF
TGTGCCAGCAGCCGGGGCCCGGGTAGCAATCAGCCCCAGCATTTT
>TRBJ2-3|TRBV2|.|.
CASQDTDTQYF
TGTGCCTCCCAGGACACAGATACGCAGTATTTT
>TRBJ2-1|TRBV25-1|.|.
CASSHVGSVNEQFF
TGTGCCAGCAGCCATGTGGGTAGCGTCAATGAGCAGTTCTTC
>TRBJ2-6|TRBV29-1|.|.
CSVEAKAGANVLTF
TGCAGCGTTGAAGCTAAAGCTGGGGCCAACGTCCTGACTTTC
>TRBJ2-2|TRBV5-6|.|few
CASRSYDDFYTGELFF
TGTGCCAGCAGATCCTACGACGACTTCTACACCGGGGAGCTGTTTTTT
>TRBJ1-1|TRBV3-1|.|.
CASSHRGAEAFF
TGTGCCAGCAGCCATAGGGGGGCTGAAGCTTTCTTT
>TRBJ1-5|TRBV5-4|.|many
CASSLAPNQPQHF
TGTGCCAGCAGCTTGGCCCCAAATCAGCCCCAGCATTTT
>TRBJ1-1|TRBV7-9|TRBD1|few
CASSSRGQANTEAFF
TGTGCCAGCAGCTCCCGAGGACAGGCGAACACTGAAGCTTTCTTT
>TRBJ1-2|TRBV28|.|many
CASSPPGMKGYTF
TGTGCCAGCAGTCCCCCAGGGATGAAGGGCTACACCTTC
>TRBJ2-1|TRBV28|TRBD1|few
CASGKLSGQGYNEQFF
TGTGCCAGCGGAAAGTTAAGTGGACAGGGATACAATGAGCAGTTCTTC
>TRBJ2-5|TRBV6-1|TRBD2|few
CASSGLAGGPETQYF
TGTGCCAGCAGTGGGCTAGCGGGGGGGCCCGAGACCCAGTACTTC
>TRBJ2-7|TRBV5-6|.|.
CASSSGLDCEQYF
TGTGCCAGCAGCTCGGGGCTAGACTGCGAGCAGTACTTC
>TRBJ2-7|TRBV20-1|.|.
CSAIVPGGTYEQYF
TGCAGTGCTATAGTTCCGGGGGGCACCTACGAGCAGTACTTC
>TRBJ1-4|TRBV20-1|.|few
CSASGDATNEKLFF
TGCAGTGCTAGTGGGGATGCAACTAATGAAAAACTGTTTTTT
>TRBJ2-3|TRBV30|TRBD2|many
CAWSVWAGGSTDTQYF
TGTGCCTGGAGTGTGTGGGCGGGGGGGAGCACAGATACGCAGTATTTT
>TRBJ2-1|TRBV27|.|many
CASTLFSGDEQFF
TGTGCCAGCACCCTGTTTTCCGGGGATGAGCAGTTCTTC
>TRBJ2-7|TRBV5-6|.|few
CASSLRPVTFRRLDYEQYF
TGTGCCAGCAGCTTACGACCGGTTACCTTCAGACGGTTAGACTACGAGCAGTACTTC
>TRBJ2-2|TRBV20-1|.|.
CSALRQINTGELFF
TGCAGTGCCCTGAGACAGATCAACACCGGGGAGCTGTTTTTT